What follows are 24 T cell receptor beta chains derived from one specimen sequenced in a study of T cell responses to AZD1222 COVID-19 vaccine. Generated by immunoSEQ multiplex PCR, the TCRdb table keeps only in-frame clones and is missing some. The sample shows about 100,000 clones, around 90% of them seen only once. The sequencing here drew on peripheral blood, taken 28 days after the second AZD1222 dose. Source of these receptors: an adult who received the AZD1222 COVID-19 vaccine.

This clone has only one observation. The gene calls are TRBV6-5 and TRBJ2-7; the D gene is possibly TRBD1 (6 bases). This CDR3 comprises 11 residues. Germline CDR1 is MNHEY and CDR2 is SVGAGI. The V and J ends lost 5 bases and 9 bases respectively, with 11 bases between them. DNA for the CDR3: TGTGCCAGCAGTACTTCAGGGGTGCAGTACTTC. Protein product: CASSTSGVQYF.

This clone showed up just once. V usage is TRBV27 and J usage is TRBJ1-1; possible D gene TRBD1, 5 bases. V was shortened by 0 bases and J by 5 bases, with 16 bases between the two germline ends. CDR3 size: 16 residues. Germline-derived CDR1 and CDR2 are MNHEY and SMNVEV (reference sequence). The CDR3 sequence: CASSLSTFGGETEAFF. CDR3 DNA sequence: TGTGCCAGCAGTTTATCGACTTTTGGGGGAGAGACTGAAGCTTTCTTT.

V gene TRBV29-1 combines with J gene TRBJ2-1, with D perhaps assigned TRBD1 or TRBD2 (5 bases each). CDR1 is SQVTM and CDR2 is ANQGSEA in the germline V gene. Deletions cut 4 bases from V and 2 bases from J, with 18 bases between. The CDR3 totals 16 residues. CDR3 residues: CSVGGSVRVPYNEQFF. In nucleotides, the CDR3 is TGCAGCGTTGGGGGGTCAGTACGAGTTCCCTACAATGAGCAGTTCTTC.

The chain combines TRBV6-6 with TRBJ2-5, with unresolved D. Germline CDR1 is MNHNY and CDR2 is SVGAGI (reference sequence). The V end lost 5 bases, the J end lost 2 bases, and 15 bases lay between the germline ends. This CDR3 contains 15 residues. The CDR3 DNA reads TGTGCCAGCAGTGTTCCCGGACCCGCACAAGAGACCCAGTACTTC. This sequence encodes CASSVPGPAQETQYF.

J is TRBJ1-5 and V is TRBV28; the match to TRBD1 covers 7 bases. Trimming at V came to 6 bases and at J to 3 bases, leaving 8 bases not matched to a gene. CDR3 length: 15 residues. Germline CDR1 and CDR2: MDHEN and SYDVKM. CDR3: CASRTGAIDNQPQHF. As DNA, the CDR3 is TGTGCCAGCAGAACAGGGGCTATTGACAATCAGCCCCAGCATTTT.

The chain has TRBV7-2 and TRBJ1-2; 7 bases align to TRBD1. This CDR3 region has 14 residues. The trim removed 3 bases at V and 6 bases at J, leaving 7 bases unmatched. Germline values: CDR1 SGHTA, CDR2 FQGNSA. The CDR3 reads CASSFPRGRHGYTF. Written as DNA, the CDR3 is TGTGCCAGCAGCTTCCCTAGGGGGCGACATGGCTACACCTTC.

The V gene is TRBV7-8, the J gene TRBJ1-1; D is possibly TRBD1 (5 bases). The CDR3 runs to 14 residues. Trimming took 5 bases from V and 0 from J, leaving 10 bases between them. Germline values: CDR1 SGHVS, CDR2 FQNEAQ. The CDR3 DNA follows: TGTGCCAGCAGCAAAGGACAAATGAACACTGAAGCTTTCTTT. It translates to CASSKGQMNTEAFF.

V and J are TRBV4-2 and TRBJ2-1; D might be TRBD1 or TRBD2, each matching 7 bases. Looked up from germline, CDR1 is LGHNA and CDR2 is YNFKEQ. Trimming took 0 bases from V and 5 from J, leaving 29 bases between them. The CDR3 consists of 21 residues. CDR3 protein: CASSQDRPFGGGGSIHNEQFF. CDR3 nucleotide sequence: TGTGCCAGCAGCCAAGACAGGCCCTTTGGAGGGGGCGGGAGTATCCACAATGAGCAGTTCTTC.

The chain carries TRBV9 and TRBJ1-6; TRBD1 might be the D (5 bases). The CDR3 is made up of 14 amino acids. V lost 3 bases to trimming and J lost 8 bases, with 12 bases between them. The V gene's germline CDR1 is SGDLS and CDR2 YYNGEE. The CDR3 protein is CASSAGPEHSPLHF. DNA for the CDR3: TGTGCCAGCAGCGCGGGACCGGAACATTCACCCCTCCACTTT.

The CDR3 DNA is TGTGCCAGCAGCCCAGCCCCGACAGGGGAGGGCTACACCTTC. This sequence encodes CASSPAPTGEGYTF. The chain is built from TRBV7-4 and TRBJ1-2; 8 bases are a match to TRBD1. The V segment lost 5 bases and the J segment 8 bases; nucleotides outside the gene matches: 10. CDR1 and CDR2 (germline): SGHVT, SQSDAQ. CDR3 length equals 14 residues.

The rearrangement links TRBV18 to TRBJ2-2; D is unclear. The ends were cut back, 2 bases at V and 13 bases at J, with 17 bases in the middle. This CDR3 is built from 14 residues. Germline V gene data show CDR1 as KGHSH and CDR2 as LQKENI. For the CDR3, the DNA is TGTGCCAGCTCACCAGATCACCTTCAGGTTGCGCTGTTTTTT. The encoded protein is CASSPDHLQVALFF.

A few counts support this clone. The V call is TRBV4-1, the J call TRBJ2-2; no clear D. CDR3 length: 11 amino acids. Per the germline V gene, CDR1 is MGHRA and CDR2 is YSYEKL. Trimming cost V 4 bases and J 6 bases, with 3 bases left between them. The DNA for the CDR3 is TGCGCCAGCAGCCGGGCCGGGGAGCTGTTTTTT. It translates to CASSRAGELFF.

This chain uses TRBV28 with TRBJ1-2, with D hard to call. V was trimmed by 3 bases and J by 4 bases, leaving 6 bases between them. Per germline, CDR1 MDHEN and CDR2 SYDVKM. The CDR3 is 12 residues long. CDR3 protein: CASSFGVYGYTF. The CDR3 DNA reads TGTGCCAGCAGTTTCGGGGTCTATGGCTACACCTTC.

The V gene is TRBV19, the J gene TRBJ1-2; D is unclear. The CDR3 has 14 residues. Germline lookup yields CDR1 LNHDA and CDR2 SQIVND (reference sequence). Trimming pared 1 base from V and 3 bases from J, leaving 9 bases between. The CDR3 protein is CASSIAGSDYGYTF. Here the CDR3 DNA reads TGTGCCAGTAGTATAGCCGGGTCCGACTATGGCTACACCTTC.

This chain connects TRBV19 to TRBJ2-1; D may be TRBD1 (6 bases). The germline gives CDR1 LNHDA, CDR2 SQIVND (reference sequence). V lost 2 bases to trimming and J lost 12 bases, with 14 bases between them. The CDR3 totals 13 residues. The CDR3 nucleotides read TGTGCCAGTAGTATACTTCCCTCGACAGGGCAGTTCTTC. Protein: CASSILPSTGQFF.

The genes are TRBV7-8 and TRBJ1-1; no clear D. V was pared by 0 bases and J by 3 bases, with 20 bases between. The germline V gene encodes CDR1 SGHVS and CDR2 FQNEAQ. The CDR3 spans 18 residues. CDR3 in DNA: TGTGCCAGCAGCTTAGCGGCGGTGTTGAACCGGGTTGACACTGAAGCTTTCTTT. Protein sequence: CASSLAAVLNRVDTEAFF.

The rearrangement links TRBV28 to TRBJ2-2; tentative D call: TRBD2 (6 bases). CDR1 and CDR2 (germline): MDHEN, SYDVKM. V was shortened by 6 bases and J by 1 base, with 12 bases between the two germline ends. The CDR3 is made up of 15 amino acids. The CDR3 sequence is CASRSGTLNTGELFF. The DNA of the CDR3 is TGTGCCAGCAGGTCCGGGACTTTGAACACCGGGGAGCTGTTTTTT. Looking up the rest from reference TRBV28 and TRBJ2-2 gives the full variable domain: DVKVTQSSRYLVKRTGEKVFLECVQDMDHENMFWYRQDPGLGLRLIYFSYDVKMKEKGDIPEGYSVSREKKERFSLILESASTNQTSMYLCASRSGTLNTGELFFGEGSRLTVL.

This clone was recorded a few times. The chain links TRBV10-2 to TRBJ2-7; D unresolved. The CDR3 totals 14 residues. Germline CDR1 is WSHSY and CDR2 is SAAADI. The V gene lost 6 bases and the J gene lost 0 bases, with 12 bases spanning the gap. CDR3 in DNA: TGCGCCAGCAGGGCGGAGATGAACTCCTACGAGCAGTACTTC. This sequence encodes CASRAEMNSYEQYF.

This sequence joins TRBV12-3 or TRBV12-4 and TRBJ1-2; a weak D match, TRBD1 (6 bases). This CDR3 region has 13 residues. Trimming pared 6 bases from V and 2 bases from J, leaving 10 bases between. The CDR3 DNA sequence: TGTGCCAGCAGCACCGGACAGAACTATGGCTACACCTTC. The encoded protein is CASSTGQNYGYTF.

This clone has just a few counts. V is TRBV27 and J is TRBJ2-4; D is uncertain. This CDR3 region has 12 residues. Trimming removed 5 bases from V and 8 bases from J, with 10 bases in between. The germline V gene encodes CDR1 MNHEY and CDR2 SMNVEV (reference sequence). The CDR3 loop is CASSPRADIQYF. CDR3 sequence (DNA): TGTGCCAGCAGTCCTCGGGCGGACATTCAGTACTTC.

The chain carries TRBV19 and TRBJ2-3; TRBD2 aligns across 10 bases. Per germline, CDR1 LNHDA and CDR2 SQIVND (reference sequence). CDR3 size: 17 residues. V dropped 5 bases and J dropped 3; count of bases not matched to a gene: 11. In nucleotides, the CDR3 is TGTGCCAGTAGTTTGGGATTAGCGGGAGGACAAACAGATACGCAGTATTTT. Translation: CASSLGLAGGQTDTQYF.

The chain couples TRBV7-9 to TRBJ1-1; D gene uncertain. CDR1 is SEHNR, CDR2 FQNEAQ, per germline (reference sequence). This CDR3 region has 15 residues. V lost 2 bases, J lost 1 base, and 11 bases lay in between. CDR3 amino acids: CASSLTGSRNTEAFF. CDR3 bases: TGTGCCAGCAGCTTAACGGGGTCCCGGAACACTGAAGCTTTCTTT.

CDR3 in amino acids: CASSGTSGYNEQFF. CDR3 nucleotide sequence: TGTGCCAGCAGCGGAACTAGCGGCTACAATGAGCAGTTCTTC. V gene TRBV7-6 combines with J gene TRBJ2-1; TRBD2 agrees at 8 bases. Germline-derived CDR1 and CDR2 are SGHVS and FNYEAQ. CDR3 size: 14 residues. V trimming: 5 bases; J trimming: 3 bases; junction bases outside the gene matches: 3.

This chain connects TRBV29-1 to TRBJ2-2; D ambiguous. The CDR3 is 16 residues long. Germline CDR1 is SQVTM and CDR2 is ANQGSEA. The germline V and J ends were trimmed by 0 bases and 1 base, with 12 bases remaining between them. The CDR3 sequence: CSVEDHRAGNTGELFF. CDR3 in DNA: TGCAGCGTTGAAGATCATCGCGCCGGGAACACCGGGGAGCTGTTTTTT.